One sample yielded the 15 T cell receptor beta chains listed below, sequenced in a study of blood T cell repertoires in COVID-19. Profiled with immunoSEQ multiplex PCR; TCRdb holds only in-frame clones, not every one. The sample has around 160,000 clones; roughly 76% are singletons. The sequenced sample was peripheral blood. Receptors were obtained from a human donor with acute or convalescent COVID-19. The donor label of this sample is uncertain.

The rearrangement joins TRBV7-2 to TRBJ1-4; TRBD1 matches at 7 bases. This CDR3 has 16 residues. CDR1 and CDR2 (germline): SGHTA, FQGNSA. Trimming at V came to 5 bases and at J to 3 bases, leaving 9 bases not matched to a gene. Here the CDR3 DNA reads TGTGCCAGCAGCGCAGGGATAGGGGGCCCTAATGAAAAACTGTTTTTT. It translates to CASSAGIGGPNEKLFF.

The rearrangement links TRBV10-3 to TRBJ1-1, with unresolved D. The V and J ends lost 5 bases and 4 bases respectively, with 17 bases between them. Germline CDR1 ENHRY, CDR2 SYGVKD. The CDR3 spans 15 residues. For the CDR3, the DNA is TGTGCCATCAGTTTTTCCGGAGGGCTGGGCACTGAAGCTTTCTTT. It is translated as CAISFSGGLGTEAFF.

The V and J genes are TRBV24-1 and TRBJ1-3, with 7 nucleotides matching TRBD1. V trimming: 4 bases; J trimming: 4 bases; junction bases outside the gene matches: 6. The length of the CDR3 is 15 residues. Looked up from germline, CDR1 is KGHDR and CDR2 is SFDVKD. The CDR3 loop is CATSDLQDRGNTIYF. The CDR3, as DNA: TGTGCCACCAGTGACCTTCAGGACAGGGGAAACACCATATATTTT.

This sequence joins TRBV14 and TRBJ1-6; D unresolved. The CDR3 contains 12 residues. Trimming removed 2 bases at V and 9 bases at J, with 5 bases between. Germline loops: CDR1 SGHDN, CDR2 FVKESK. In nucleotides, the CDR3 is TGTGCCAGCAGCCAAAGAGGTTCACCCCTCCACTTT. It translates to CASSQRGSPLHF.

The chain is built from TRBV28 and TRBJ1-5, with D uncertain. The V and J ends lost 7 bases and 2 bases respectively, with 9 bases between them. The germline gives CDR1 MDHEN, CDR2 SYDVKM. This CDR3 contains 13 residues. The CDR3 loop is CASTPVGNQPQHF. For the CDR3, the DNA is TGTGCCAGCACCCCGGTGGGCAATCAGCCCCAGCATTTT.

This clone was seen a few times. The chain combines TRBV27 with TRBJ1-1; TRBD1 might be the D (6 bases). This CDR3 contains 13 residues. CDR1 and CDR2 from the germline V gene are MNHEY and SMNVEV (reference sequence). V shed 6 bases and J shed 5 bases, with 13 bases lying between them. The CDR3 nucleotides are TGTGCCAGCAGCCTCGACAGGAGGACTGAAGCTTTCTTT. Protein: CASSLDRRTEAFF.

V gene TRBV6-1 combines with J gene TRBJ1-4; D perhaps matches TRBD1 (5 bases). There are 14 residues in the CDR3. Trimming cost V 1 base and J 8 bases, with 11 bases left between them. CDR1 is MNHNS, CDR2 SASEGT, per germline. The CDR3 nucleotides are TGTGCCAGCAGTGAAGGGGGGGTAGGAGAAAAACTGTTTTTT. Protein sequence: CASSEGGVGEKLFF.

This chain joins TRBV7-9 and TRBJ1-2, with D possibly being TRBD1 (6 bases). CDR3 length: 16 residues. The germline gives CDR1 SEHNR, CDR2 FQNEAQ (reference sequence). Trimming took off 4 bases at V and 4 bases at J, with 19 bases between the two ends. The CDR3 sequence: CASSSSTGLHLYGYTF. In DNA form, the CDR3 reads TGTGCCAGCAGCTCCTCGACAGGCCTCCATCTCTATGGCTACACCTTC.

The CDR3 here is CASSFRATGTGSNQPQHF. DNA for the CDR3: TGTGCCAGCAGCTTTAGAGCGACAGGGACCGGTAGCAATCAGCCCCAGCATTTT. The rearrangement uses TRBV5-6 and TRBJ1-5, with TRBD1 matching over 7 bases. The CDR3 consists of 18 residues. Trimming at V came to 2 bases and at J to 0 bases, leaving 11 bases not matched to a gene. From germline, CDR1 is SGHDT and CDR2 YYEEEE.

The chain carries TRBV11-2 and TRBJ2-7; D gene unclear. The germline CDR1 and CDR2 sequences are SGHAT and FQNNGV. With 5 bases removed from V and 0 bases from J, the gap between germline ends came to 14 bases. The CDR3 sequence is 15 residues long. CDR3 sequence: CASSPLVPSSYEQYV. In nucleotides, the CDR3 is TGTGCCAGCAGCCCTCTGGTTCCGAGCTCCTACGAGCAGTACGTC.

The V gene is TRBV29-1, the J gene TRBJ1-2; D uncertain. Trimming removed 3 bases from V and 6 bases from J, with 11 bases in between. Germline CDR1 reads SQVTM; CDR2 reads ANQGSEA. The CDR3 is 12 residues long. CDR3 nucleotide sequence: TGCAGCGTTGACGACACAAAGGATGGCTACACCTTC. It specifies CSVDDTKDGYTF.

This chain uses TRBV30 with TRBJ1-5; tentative D call: TRBD1 (6 bases). The CDR3 has 13 amino acids. In germline, CDR1 is GTSNPN, CDR2 SVGIG (reference sequence). Trimming cost V 0 bases and J 6 bases, with 9 bases left between them. CDR3: CAWSVQGSQPQHF. The DNA for the CDR3 is TGTGCCTGGAGTGTACAGGGAAGTCAGCCCCAGCATTTT. Full variable domain (missing parts from reference TRBV30 and TRBJ1-5): SQTIHQWPATLVQPVGSPLSLECTVEGTSNPNLYWYRQAAGRGLQLLFYSVGIGQISSEVPQNLSASRPQDRQFILSSKKLLLSDSGFYLCAWSVQGSQPQHFGDGTRLSIL.

This clone was observed a few times. The CDR3 reads CASRTRGTEAFF. The CDR3 DNA is TGTGCCTCCCGAACGAGAGGCACTGAAGCTTTCTTT. V usage is TRBV3-1 (or the pseudogene TRBV3-2) and J usage is TRBJ1-1; D is unresolved. The CDR3 spans 12 residues. V lost 11 bases, J lost 4 bases, and 14 bases lay in between. In germline, CDR1 is LGHDT, CDR2 YNNKEL (reference sequence).

The chain carries TRBV14 and TRBJ2-5; weak D call: TRBD1 (6 bases). In germline, CDR1 is SGHDN, CDR2 FVKESK. Between the trimmed V and J ends, which lost 5 bases and 8 bases, there was a span of 12 bases. CDR3 length: 12 amino acids. CDR3 in DNA: TGTGCCAGCAGCTCACAGGGAAACACCCAGTACTTC. Residues: CASSSQGNTQYF.

On this clone itself: This may stem from a read error, because a much larger clone lies one nucleotide away. The V and J genes are TRBV6-5 and TRBJ1-1; D ambiguous. This CDR3 has 14 residues. V lost 2 bases, J lost 1 base, and 8 bases lay in between. Germline V CDR1 and CDR2: MNHEY, SVGAGI. The CDR3 region has the DNA TGTGCCAGCAGTTACGGGCCAGGGAACACTGAAGCTTTCTTT. Its translation: CASSYGPGNTEAFF.